This T cell receptor beta chain stems from a study of beta chain features in type 1 diabetes. Study results and limitations: Moderate but significant shortening of TCRB CDR3s was recorded in all four CD4+ subsets from Type 1 diabetes patients. Patients with type 1 diabetes showed fewer VDJ junction insertions and more deletions.

The V and J ends lost 3 bases and 3 bases, in that order; junction bases with no gene match: 4. Germline V gene lookup returns CDR1 MNHEY and CDR2 SVGAGI. The CDR3 has 15 residues. Sequencing targeted expressed TCRB transcripts, as all isolated RNA had been reverse transcribed. Sequencing was performed with immunoSEQ multiplex PCR; in TCRdb, only in-frame clones are kept and a portion is missing. The sample records 300,000 to 450,000 clones, 10% to 15% being singletons. CD4+ cells of the naive, central memory, regulatory and stem cell-like memory types were sorted via CD45RO/CCR7/CD25/CD127/CD95/CD27. This clone was seen a handful of times. The antigen remains undetermined.

This sequence originates from a woman aged 18-29 years with type 1 diabetes. Sequenced: naive CD4+ T cells from blood. The chain carries TRBV6-5 and TRBJ2-3; TRBD1 aligns across 9 bases. This CDR3 is CASSYSGQGTDTQYF. The CDR3 DNA is TGTGCCAGCAGTTATTCGGGACAGGGAACAGATACGCAGTATTTT.